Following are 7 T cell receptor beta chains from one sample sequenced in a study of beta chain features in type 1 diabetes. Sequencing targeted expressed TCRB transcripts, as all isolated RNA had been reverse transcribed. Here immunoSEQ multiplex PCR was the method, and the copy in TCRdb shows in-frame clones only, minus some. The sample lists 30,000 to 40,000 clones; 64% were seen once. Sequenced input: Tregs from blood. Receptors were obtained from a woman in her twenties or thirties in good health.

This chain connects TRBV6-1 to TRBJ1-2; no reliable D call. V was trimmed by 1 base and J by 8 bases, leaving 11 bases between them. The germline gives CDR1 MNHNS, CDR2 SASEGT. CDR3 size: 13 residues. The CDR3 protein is CASSEVEPPGYTF. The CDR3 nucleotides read TGTGCCAGCAGTGAAGTGGAGCCCCCAGGCTACACCTTC.

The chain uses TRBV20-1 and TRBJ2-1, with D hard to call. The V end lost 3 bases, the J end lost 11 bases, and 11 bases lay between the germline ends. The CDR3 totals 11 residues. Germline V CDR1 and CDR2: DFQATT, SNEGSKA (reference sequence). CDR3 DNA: TGCAGTGCTAGTTTCGGGTTCCAGCAGTTCTTC. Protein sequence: CSASFGFQQFF.

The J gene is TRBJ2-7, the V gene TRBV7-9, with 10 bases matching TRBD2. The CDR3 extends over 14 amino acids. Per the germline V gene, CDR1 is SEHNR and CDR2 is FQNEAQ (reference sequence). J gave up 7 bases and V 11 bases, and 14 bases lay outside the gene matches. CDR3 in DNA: TGTGCCTCCGGCCTTACTAGCGGGATAGGAGAGCAGTACTTC. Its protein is CASGLTSGIGEQYF.

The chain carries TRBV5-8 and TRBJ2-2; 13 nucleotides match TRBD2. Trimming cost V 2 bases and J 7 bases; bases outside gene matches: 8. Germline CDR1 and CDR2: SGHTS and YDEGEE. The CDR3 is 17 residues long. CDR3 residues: CASSLRLAGGLNGELFF. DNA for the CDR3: TGTGCCAGCAGCTTAAGACTAGCGGGAGGATTGAACGGGGAGCTGTTTTTT. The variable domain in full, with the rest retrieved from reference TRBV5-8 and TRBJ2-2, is EAGVTQSPTHLIKTRGQQATLRCSPISGHTSVYWYQQALGLGLQFLLWYDEGEERNRGNFPPRFSGRQFPNYSSELNVNALELEDSALYLCASSLRLAGGLNGELFFGEGSRLTVL.

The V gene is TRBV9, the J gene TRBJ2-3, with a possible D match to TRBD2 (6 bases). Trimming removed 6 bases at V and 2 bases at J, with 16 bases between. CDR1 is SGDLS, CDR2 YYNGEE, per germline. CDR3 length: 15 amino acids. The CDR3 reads CASTKGRTFTDTQYF. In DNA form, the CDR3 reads TGTGCCAGCACCAAAGGGAGGACCTTCACAGATACGCAGTATTTT. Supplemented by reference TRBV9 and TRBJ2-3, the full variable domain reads DSGVTQTPKHLITATGQRVTLRCSPRSGDLSVYWYQQSLDQGLQFLIQYYNGEERAKGNILERFSAQQFPDLHSELNLSSLELGDSALYFCASTKGRTFTDTQYFGPGTRLTVL.

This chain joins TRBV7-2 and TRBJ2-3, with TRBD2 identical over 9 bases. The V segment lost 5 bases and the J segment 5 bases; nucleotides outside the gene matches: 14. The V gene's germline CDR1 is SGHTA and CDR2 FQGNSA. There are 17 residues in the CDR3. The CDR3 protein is CASSNFPEAGGRDTQYF. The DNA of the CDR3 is TGTGCCAGCAGCAATTTTCCAGAGGCGGGAGGGCGAGATACGCAGTATTTT.

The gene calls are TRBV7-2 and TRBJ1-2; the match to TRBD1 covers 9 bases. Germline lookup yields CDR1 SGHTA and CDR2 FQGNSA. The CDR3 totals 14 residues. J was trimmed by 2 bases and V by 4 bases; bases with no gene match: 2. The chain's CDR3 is CASSSGQGNYGYTF. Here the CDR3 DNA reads TGTGCCAGCAGCTCGGGACAGGGAAACTATGGCTACACCTTC.